This TCR beta chain came from a study of blood T cell repertoires in COVID-19. Overall study context: Nucleic acid was either cDNA or gDNA, and it came from T cells, B-cell-depleted T cells, or PBMCs.

Trimming took off 0 bases at V and 9 bases at J, with 13 bases between the two ends. CDR1 SGHRS and CDR2 YFSETQ come from the germline V gene. The CDR3 consists of 13 residues. The repertoire was sequenced with immunoSEQ multiplex PCR; TCRdb's copy has only in-frame clones and lacks some. The table includes around 110,000 clones, more than 75% detected once. This TCR was sampled from a man between 65 and 79 years old with acute or convalescent COVID-19. The rearrangement uses TRBV5-1 and TRBJ2-7; D is uncertain. Sequenced: peripheral blood. CDR3 region: CASSLEELSRQYF. CDR3 sequence (DNA): TGCGCCAGCAGCTTGGAAGAGTTGTCGAGGCAGTACTTC.